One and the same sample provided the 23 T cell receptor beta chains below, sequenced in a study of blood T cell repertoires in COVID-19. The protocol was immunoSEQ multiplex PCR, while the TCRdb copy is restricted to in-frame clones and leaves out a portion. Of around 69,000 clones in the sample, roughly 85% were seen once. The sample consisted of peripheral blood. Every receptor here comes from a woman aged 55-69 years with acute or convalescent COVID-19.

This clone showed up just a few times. CDR3 loop: CASSQGPRRRGTEAFF. The CDR3 nucleotides are TGCGCCAGCAGCCAAGGTCCGCGGCGGCGGGGCACTGAAGCTTTCTTT. The chain recombines TRBV4-1 with TRBJ1-1, with D unclear. The germline V gene encodes CDR1 MGHRA and CDR2 YSYEKL. The CDR3 has 16 residues. V was cut by 1 base and J by 4 bases, with 16 bases left in between.

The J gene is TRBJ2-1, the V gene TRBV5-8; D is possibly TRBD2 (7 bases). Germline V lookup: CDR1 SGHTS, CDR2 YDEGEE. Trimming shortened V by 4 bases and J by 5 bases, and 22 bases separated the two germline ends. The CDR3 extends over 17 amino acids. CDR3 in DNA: TGTGCCAGCAGCCCGGAGGGGGTGGCTAGCGGTGACAATGAGCAGTTCTTC. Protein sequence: CASSPEGVASGDNEQFF.

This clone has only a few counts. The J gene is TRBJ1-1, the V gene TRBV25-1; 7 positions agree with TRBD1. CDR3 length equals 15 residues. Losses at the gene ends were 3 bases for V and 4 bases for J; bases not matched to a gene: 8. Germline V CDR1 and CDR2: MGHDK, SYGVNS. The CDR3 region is CASSDRGGTVTEAFF. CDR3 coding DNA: TGTGCCAGCAGTGACAGAGGGGGCACGGTCACTGAAGCTTTCTTT.

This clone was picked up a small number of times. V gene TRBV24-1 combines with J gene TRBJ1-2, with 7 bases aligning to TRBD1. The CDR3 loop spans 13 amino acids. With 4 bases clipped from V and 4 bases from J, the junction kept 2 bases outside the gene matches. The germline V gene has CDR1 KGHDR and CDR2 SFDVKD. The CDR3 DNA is TGTGCCACCAGTGAGACAGGGACCTATGGCTACACCTTC. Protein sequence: CATSETGTYGYTF.

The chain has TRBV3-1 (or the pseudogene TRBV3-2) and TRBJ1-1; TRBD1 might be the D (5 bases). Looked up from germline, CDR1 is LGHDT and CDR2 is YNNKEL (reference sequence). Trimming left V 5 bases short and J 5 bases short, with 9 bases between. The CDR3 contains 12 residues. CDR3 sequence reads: CASSWGGTEAFF. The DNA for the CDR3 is TGTGCCAGCAGCTGGGGGGGAACTGAAGCTTTCTTT.

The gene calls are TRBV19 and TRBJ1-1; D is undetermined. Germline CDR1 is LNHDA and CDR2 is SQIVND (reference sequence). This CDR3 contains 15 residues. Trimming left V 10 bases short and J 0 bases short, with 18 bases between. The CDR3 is CAKRRRRHMNTEAFF. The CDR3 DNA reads TGTGCCAAACGCCGCAGGCGCCACATGAACACTGAAGCTTTCTTT.

The CDR3: CASSYLAGASGEQFF. As DNA, the CDR3 is TGTGCCAGCAGTTACTTAGCGGGAGCCTCAGGGGAGCAGTTCTTC. The rearrangement joins TRBV6-5 to TRBJ2-1, with 9 positions matching TRBD2. The CDR3 is 15 amino acids. Looked up from germline, CDR1 is MNHEY and CDR2 is SVGAGI. V was pared by 1 base and J by 10 bases, with 8 bases of the junction left unmatched.

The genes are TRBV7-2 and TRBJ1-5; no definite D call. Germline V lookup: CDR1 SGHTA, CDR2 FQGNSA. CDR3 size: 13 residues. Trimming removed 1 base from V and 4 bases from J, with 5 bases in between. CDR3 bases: TGTGCCAGCAGCTTAGAGACAAATCAGCCCCAGCATTTT. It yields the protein CASSLETNQPQHF.

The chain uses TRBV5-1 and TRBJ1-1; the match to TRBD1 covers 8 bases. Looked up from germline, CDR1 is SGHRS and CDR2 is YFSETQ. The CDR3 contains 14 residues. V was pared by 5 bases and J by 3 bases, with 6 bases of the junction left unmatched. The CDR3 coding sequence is TGCGCCAGCAGTCCAGGGGGCGTATACACTGAAGCTTTCTTT. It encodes CASSPGGVYTEAFF.

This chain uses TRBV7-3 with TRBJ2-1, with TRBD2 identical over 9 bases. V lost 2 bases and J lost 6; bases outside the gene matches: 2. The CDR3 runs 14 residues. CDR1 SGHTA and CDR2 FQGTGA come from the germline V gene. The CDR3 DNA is TGTGCCAGCAGCTTAGCGGGAGGGCCCAATGAGCAGTTCTTC. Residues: CASSLAGGPNEQFF.

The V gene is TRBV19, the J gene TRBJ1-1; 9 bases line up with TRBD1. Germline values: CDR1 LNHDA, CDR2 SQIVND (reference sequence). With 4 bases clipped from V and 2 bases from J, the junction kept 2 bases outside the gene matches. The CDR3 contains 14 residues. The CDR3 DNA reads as TGTGCCAGTAGTACGGGACAGGGCAACACTGAAGCTTTCTTT. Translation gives CASSTGQGNTEAFF.

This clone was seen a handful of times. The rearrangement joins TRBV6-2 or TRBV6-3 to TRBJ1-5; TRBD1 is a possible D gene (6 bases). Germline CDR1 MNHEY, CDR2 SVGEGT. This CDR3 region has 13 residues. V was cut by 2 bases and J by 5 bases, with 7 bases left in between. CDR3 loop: CASSYNRDQPQHF. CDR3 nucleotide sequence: TGTGCCAGCAGTTACAACAGGGATCAGCCCCAGCATTTT.

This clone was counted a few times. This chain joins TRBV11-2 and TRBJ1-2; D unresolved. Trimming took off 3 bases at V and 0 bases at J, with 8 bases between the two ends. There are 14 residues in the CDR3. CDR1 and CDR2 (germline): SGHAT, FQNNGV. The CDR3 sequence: CASSFSRANYGYTF. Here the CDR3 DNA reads TGTGCCAGCAGCTTTTCTCGGGCTAACTATGGCTACACCTTC.

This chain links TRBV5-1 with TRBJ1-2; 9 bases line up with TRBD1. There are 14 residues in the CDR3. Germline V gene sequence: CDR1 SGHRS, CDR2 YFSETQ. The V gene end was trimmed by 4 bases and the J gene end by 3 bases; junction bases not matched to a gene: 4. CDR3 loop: CASSPGQGYYGYTF. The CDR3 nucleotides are TGCGCCAGCAGCCCCGGACAGGGGTACTATGGCTACACCTTC.

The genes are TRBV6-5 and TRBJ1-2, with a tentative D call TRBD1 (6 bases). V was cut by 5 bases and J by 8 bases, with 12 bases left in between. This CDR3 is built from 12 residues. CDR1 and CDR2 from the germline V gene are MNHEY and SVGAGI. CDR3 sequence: CASSPQGWGYTF. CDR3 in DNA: TGTGCCAGCAGTCCGCAGGGGTGGGGCTACACCTTC.

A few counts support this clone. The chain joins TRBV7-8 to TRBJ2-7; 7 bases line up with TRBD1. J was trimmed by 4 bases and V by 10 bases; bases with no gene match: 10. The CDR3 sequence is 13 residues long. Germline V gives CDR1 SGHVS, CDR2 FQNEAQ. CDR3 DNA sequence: TGTGCCACCAGAAGCAGGGGGTCATACGAGCAGTACTTC. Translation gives CATRSRGSYEQYF.

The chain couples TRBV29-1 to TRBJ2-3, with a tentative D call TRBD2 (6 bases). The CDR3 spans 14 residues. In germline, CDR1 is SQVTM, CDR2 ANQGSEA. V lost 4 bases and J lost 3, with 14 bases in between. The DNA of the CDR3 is TGCAGCGTTGCCTTGCGGGATGTAACAGATACGCAGTATTTT. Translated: CSVALRDVTDTQYF.

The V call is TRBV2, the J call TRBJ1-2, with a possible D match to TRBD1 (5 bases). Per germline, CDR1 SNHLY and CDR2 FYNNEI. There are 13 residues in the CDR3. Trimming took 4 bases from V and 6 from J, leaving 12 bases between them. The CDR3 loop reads CASSGSREDGYTF. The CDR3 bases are TGTGCCAGCAGTGGGAGCAGGGAGGATGGCTACACCTTC.

This CDR3 reads CASSIDRDSYTDTQYF. For the CDR3, the DNA is TGTGCCAGTAGTATAGACCGGGACAGCTACACAGATACGCAGTATTTT. This chain joins TRBV19 and TRBJ2-3, with TRBD1 matching 7 bases. Germline V lookup: CDR1 LNHDA, CDR2 SQIVND (reference sequence). The CDR3 is 16 residues long. V gave up 0 bases and J gave up 2 bases; unmatched junction bases: 5.

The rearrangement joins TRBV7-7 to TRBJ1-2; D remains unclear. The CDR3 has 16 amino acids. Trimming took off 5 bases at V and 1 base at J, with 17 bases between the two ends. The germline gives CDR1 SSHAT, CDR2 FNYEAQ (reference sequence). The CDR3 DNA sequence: TGTGCCAGCAGCCTATTCCCCGGCGGGATTAACTATGGCTACACCTTC. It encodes CASSLFPGGINYGYTF. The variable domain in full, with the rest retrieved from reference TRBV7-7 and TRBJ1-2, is GAGVSQSPRYKVTKRGQDVTLRCDPISSHATLYWYQQALGQGPEFLTYFNYEAQPDKSGLPSDRFSAERPEGSISTLTIQRTEQRDSAMYRCASSLFPGGINYGYTFGSGTRLTVV.

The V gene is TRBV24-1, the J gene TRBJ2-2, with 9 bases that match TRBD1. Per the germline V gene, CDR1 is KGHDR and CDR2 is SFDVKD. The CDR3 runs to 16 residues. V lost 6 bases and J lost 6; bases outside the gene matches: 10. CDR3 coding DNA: TGTGCCACCAGTCATACCCGGGACAGGGTGTCCGGGGAGCTGTTTTTT. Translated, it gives CATSHTRDRVSGELFF.

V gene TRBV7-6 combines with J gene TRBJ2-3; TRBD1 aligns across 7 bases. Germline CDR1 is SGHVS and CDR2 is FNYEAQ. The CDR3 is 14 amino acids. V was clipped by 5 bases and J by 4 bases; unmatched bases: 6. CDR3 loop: CASSATGSSDTQYF. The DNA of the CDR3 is TGTGCCAGCAGCGCGACAGGGAGTTCAGATACGCAGTATTTT.

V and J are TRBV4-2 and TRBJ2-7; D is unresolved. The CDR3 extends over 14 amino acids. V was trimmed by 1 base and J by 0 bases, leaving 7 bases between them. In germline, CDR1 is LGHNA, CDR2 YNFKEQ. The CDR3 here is CASSQARSSYEQYF. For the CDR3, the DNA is TGTGCCAGCAGCCAAGCGCGGTCCTCCTACGAGCAGTACTTC.